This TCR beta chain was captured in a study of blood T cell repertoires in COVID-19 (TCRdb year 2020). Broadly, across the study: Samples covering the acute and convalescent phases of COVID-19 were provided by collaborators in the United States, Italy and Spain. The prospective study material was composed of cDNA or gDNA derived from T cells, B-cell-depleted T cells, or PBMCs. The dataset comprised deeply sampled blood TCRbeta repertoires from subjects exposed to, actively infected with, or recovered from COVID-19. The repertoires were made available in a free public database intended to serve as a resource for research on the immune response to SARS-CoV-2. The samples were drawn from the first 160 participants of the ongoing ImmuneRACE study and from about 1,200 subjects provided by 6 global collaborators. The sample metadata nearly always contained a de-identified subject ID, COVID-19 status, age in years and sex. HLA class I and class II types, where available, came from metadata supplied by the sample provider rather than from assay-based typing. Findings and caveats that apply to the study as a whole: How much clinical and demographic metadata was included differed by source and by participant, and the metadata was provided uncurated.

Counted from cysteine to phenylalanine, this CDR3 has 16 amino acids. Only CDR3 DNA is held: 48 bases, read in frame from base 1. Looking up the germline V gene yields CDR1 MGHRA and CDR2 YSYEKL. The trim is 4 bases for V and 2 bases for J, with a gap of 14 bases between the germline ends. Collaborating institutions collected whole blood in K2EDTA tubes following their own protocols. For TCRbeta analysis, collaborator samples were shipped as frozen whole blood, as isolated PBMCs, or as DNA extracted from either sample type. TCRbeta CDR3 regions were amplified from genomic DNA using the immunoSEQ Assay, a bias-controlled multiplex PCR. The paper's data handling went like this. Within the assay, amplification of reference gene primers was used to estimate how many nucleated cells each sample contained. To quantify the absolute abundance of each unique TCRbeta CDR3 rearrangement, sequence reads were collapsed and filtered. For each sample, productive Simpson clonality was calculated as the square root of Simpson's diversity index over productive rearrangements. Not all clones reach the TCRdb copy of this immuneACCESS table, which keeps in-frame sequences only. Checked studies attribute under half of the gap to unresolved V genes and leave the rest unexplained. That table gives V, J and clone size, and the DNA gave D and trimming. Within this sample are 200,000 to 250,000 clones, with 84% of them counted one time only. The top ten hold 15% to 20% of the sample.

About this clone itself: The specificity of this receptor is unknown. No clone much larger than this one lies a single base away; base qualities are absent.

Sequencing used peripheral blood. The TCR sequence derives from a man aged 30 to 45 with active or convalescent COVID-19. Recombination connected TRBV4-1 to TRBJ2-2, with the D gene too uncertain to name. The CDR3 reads CASSRGPTANTGELFF. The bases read TGCGCCAGCAGCCGAGGTCCGACCGCAAACACCGGGGAGCTGTTTTTT.